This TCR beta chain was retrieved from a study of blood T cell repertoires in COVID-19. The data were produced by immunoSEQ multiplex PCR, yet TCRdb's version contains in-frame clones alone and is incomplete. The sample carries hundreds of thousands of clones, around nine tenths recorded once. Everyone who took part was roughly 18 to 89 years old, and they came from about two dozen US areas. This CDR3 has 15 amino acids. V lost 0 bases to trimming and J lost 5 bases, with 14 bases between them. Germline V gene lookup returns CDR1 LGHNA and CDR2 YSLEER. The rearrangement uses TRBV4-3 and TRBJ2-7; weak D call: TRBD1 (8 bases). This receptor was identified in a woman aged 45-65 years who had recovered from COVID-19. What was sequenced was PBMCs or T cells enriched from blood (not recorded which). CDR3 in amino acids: CASSQDQGAGDEQYF. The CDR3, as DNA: TGCGCCAGCAGCCAAGACCAGGGGGCGGGGGACGAGCAGTACTTC.